Listed here is a single T cell receptor (beta chain). This CDR3 region has 12 residues. V was pared by 8 bases and J by 7 bases, with 7 bases of the junction left unmatched. Germline loops: CDR1 SNHLY, CDR2 FYNNEI. Per the original methods: Reference gene primers were amplified, and this amplification served to estimate nucleated cell counts. The data were produced by immunoSEQ multiplex PCR, yet TCRdb's version contains in-frame clones alone and is incomplete. V and J calls and clone size come straight from that table; D and trimming were deduced from the DNA. Found here are 150,000 to 200,000 clones, roughly 90% of them singletons; the top ten hold about 10%. The data were taken from a study of blood T cell repertoires in COVID-19. For the study at large: Acute-phase and convalescent COVID-19 samples originated in the United States, Italy and Spain. PBMCs, B-cell-depleted T cells, or T cells provided the cDNA or gDNA that made up the material.

Seattle patient enrollment occurred during active infection, with longitudinal follow-up thereafter. This receptor was identified in a woman aged 60-75 years with COVID-19, enrolled during active disease. Sequencing was performed on peripheral blood. The gene calls are TRBV2 and TRBJ2-7; 8 bases agree with TRBD1. The CDR3 is CASGQGAGEQYF. CDR3 DNA sequence: TGTGCCAGCGGTCAGGGGGCCGGGGAGCAGTACTTC. Full variable domain (remainder filled in from reference TRBV2 and TRBJ2-7): EPEVTQTPSHQVTQMGQEVILRCVPISNHLYFYWYRQILGQKVEFLVSFYNNEISEKSEIFDDQFSVERPDGSNFTLKIRSTKLEDSAMYFCASGQGAGEQYFGPGTRLTVT.